The source of this T cell receptor (beta chain) is a study of blood T cell repertoires in COVID-19 (TCRdb year 2020). Background on the whole study: Samples from collaborators originated in the United States, Italy and Spain and spanned both the acute and convalescent phases of COVID-19. The material from the prospective study consisted of cDNA or gDNA derived from T cells, B-cell-depleted T cells, or PBMCs. Deeply sampled blood TCRbeta repertoires from subjects exposed to, actively infected with, or recovered from COVID-19 were included in the dataset. The repertoires were made available in a free public database intended to serve as a resource for research on the immune response to SARS-CoV-2. The samples were drawn from the first 160 participants of the ongoing ImmuneRACE study and from over 950 subjects provided by 6 global collaborators. The sample metadata nearly always contained a de-identified subject ID, COVID-19 status, age in years and sex. Where HLA class I and class II types were available, the types were taken from metadata supplied by the sample provider, not from assay-based typing.

TCRbeta CDR3 regions were amplified from genomic DNA by means of the immunoSEQ Assay, a bias-controlled multiplex PCR. On the authors' methods: Within the assay, amplification of reference gene primers was used to estimate how many nucleated cells each sample contained. Sequence reads were collapsed and filtered to measure the absolute abundance of every unique TCRbeta CDR3 rearrangement. Productive Simpson clonality was computed per sample as the square root of Simpson's diversity index over productive rearrangements. In TCRdb, the immuneACCESS table is reduced to in-frame sequences with V and J assigned. These tables do not hold every clone; where another copy was compared, an unresolved V gene accounts for under half, and the others remain unexplained. V and J calls and clone size are copied from that table; D and trimming were computed from the DNA. This sample comprises 140,000 or so clones, roughly 87% of them detected only once. Jointly, the top ten make up 0.8% to 0.95% of the sample.

As encoded in the germline V gene, CDR1 is KGHDR while CDR2 is SFDVKD. The CDR3, cysteine through phenylalanine, is 15 amino acids long. The entry retains the CDR3 DNA only, 45 bases that are in frame from base 1. V is reduced by 3 bases and J by 1 base, leaving a spacing of 10 bases between them. Note on this clone: It has no known antigen specificity. No base-level quality is on record; no much larger clone is a single base apart.

Study-wide findings and limitations: Clinical and demographic metadata were provided uncurated, with the amount varying by source and participant.

Whole blood was collected in K2EDTA tubes by collaborating institutions according to the institutions' own protocols. For TCRbeta analysis, collaborators shipped samples as frozen whole blood, isolated PBMCs, or DNA extracted from either of those sample types. The sequenced material came from peripheral blood. This sequence originates from a woman aged 45 to 65 with acute or convalescent COVID-19. The V and J segments used are TRBV24-1 and TRBJ2-3; perhaps TRBD2 is the D gene, with 5 bases matching. The DNA sequence follows: TGTGCCACCAGTGATAAGGGAGTGGGCACAGATACGCAGTATTTT. It specifies CATSDKGVGTDTQYF.